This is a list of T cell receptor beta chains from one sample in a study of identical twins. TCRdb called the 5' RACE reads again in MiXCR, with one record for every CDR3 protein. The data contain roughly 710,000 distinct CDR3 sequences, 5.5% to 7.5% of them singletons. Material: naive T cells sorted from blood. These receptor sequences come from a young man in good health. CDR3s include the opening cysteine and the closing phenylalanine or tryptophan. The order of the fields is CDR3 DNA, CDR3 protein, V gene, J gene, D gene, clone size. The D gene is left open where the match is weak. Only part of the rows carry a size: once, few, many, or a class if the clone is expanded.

CDR3 DNA: TGCAGTGCCTTCTACCGGACAGGCGACTATGGCTACACCTTC
CDR3 protein: CSAFYRTGDYGYTF
V gene: TRBV20-1
J gene: TRBJ1-2
D gene: TRBD1
clone size: NA

CDR3 DNA: TGTGCCAGCCCCCTTGGGGATGAGCAGTTCTTC
CDR3 protein: CASPLGDEQFF
V gene: TRBV7-9
J gene: TRBJ2-1
D gene: NA
clone size: many

CDR3 DNA: TGCGCCAGCAGCTTTACAGGGGGCGATCAGTACTTC
CDR3 protein: CASSFTGGDQYF
V gene: TRBV5-1
J gene: TRBJ2-7
D gene: TRBD1
clone size: few

CDR3 DNA: TGCGCCAGCAGCCGGGGGGGCCGGACTAGCGGGATTGTTGAGCAGTTCTTC
CDR3 protein: CASSRGGRTSGIVEQFF
V gene: TRBV5-1
J gene: TRBJ2-1
D gene: TRBD2
clone size: NA

CDR3 DNA: TGTGCCAGCAGCGTAGGCGTAGCGGGAGTTCAAGATACGCAGTATTTT
CDR3 protein: CASSVGVAGVQDTQYF
V gene: TRBV9
J gene: TRBJ2-3
D gene: TRBD2
clone size: many

CDR3 DNA: TGTGCCATCAGTGAGCAAAGGACAGGAAACTATGGCTACACCTTC
CDR3 protein: CAISEQRTGNYGYTF
V gene: TRBV10-3
J gene: TRBJ1-2
D gene: TRBD1
clone size: few

CDR3 DNA: TGTGCCAGCAGCTTAGTTGGCGGTGATCGCTCCTACGAGCAGTACTTC
CDR3 protein: CASSLVGGDRSYEQYF
V gene: TRBV7-2
J gene: TRBJ2-7
D gene: NA
clone size: many

CDR3 DNA: TGTGCCAGCAGTCGTTGGGTCGGGGAGCTGTTTTTT
CDR3 protein: CASSRWVGELFF
V gene: TRBV12-3/TRBV12-4
J gene: TRBJ2-2
D gene: NA
clone size: many

CDR3 DNA: TGTGCCAGCAGCGATATAGCGTCTCGAGAGCACAATGAGCAGTTCTTC
CDR3 protein: CASSDIASREHNEQFF
V gene: TRBV11-3
J gene: TRBJ2-1
D gene: NA
clone size: NA

CDR3 DNA: TGCAGCGTTGGGACAGGGGGCTCCTACAATGAGCAGTTCTTC
CDR3 protein: CSVGTGGSYNEQFF
V gene: TRBV29-1
J gene: TRBJ2-1
D gene: TRBD1
clone size: many

CDR3 DNA: TGTGCCAGCAGCTCACGGGGCCCAGATACGCAGTATTTT
CDR3 protein: CASSSRGPDTQYF
V gene: TRBV7-6
J gene: TRBJ2-3
D gene: NA
clone size: NA

CDR3 DNA: TGCGCCAGCAGCTTGGAAGGACTACAAAATGAGCAGTTCTTC
CDR3 protein: CASSLEGLQNEQFF
V gene: TRBV5-1
J gene: TRBJ2-1
D gene: NA
clone size: many

CDR3 DNA: TGCAGTGCTACCCGGACTAGCGGGAGTTCAGATACGCAGTATTTT
CDR3 protein: CSATRTSGSSDTQYF
V gene: TRBV20-1
J gene: TRBJ2-3
D gene: TRBD2
clone size: NA

CDR3 DNA: TGTGCCAGCATCCCTCGTAGTAGGGTGAACACTGAAGCTTTCTTT
CDR3 protein: CASIPRSRVNTEAFF
V gene: TRBV6-5
J gene: TRBJ1-1
D gene: NA
clone size: many

CDR3 DNA: TGTGCCAGCCATCCAACGGGGGGCAGCTCTGGGGCCAACGTCCTGACTTTC
CDR3 protein: CASHPTGGSSGANVLTF
V gene: TRBV6-1
J gene: TRBJ2-6
D gene: NA
clone size: NA

CDR3 DNA: TGTGCCAGCAGCTACGGGTCTCATAATGAAAAACTGTTTTTT
CDR3 protein: CASSYGSHNEKLFF
V gene: TRBV6-5
J gene: TRBJ1-4
D gene: NA
clone size: many

CDR3 DNA: TGTGCCACCAGTGATCCCATCCCTTTGGGCGGGGAGCTGTTTTTT
CDR3 protein: CATSDPIPLGGELFF
V gene: TRBV24-1
J gene: TRBJ2-2
D gene: NA
clone size: few

CDR3 DNA: TGCAGCGTTGAAACAGCCTCGGGAGGCTACACCTTC
CDR3 protein: CSVETASGGYTF
V gene: TRBV29-1
J gene: TRBJ1-2
D gene: NA
clone size: many

CDR3 DNA: TGTGCCAGCAGCTTGGGCAGCCTACCAGAGAACACTGAAGCTTTCTTT
CDR3 protein: CASSLGSLPENTEAFF
V gene: TRBV5-5
J gene: TRBJ1-1
D gene: NA
clone size: many

CDR3 DNA: TGTGCCAGCAGTCCAAAATACGAAGAGAACACTGAAGCTTTCTTT
CDR3 protein: CASSPKYEENTEAFF
V gene: TRBV25-1
J gene: TRBJ1-1
D gene: NA
clone size: many

CDR3 DNA: TGCAGTGCTAGAGATCTACAGGGGAGAAGCCAGCCCCAGCATTTT
CDR3 protein: CSARDLQGRSQPQHF
V gene: TRBV20-1
J gene: TRBJ1-5
D gene: TRBD1
clone size: few

CDR3 DNA: TGTGCCTGGAGTGTACTGGGGATGAGCGGCTACACCTTC
CDR3 protein: CAWSVLGMSGYTF
V gene: TRBV30
J gene: TRBJ1-2
D gene: NA
clone size: once

CDR3 DNA: TGTGCCAGCAGCCCACTAGCGGGTTCTGGCAATGAGCAGTTCTTC
CDR3 protein: CASSPLAGSGNEQFF
V gene: TRBV7-6
J gene: TRBJ2-1
D gene: TRBD2
clone size: many

CDR3 DNA: TGTGCCAGCAGTTACGGGGGATACACCGGGGAGCTGTTTTTT
CDR3 protein: CASSYGGYTGELFF
V gene: TRBV12-3/TRBV12-4
J gene: TRBJ2-2
D gene: NA
clone size: many

CDR3 DNA: TGCGCCAGCAGAATAACCAATGAGCAGTTCTTC
CDR3 protein: CASRITNEQFF
V gene: TRBV5-1
J gene: TRBJ2-1
D gene: NA
clone size: many

CDR3 DNA: TGTGCCAGCAGTTTGCAGCGGAGGACCTACGAGCAGTACTTC
CDR3 protein: CASSLQRRTYEQYF
V gene: TRBV12-3/TRBV12-4
J gene: TRBJ2-7
D gene: NA
clone size: many

CDR3 DNA: TGTGCCATCAGTGAGTCGGAGGGAGAGACCCAGTACTTC
CDR3 protein: CAISESEGETQYF
V gene: TRBV10-3
J gene: TRBJ2-5
D gene: NA
clone size: many

CDR3 DNA: TGTGCCAGCAGTTACTCTTCGGTTGCACCGACGGCCTACGAGCAGTACTTC
CDR3 protein: CASSYSSVAPTAYEQYF
V gene: TRBV6-5
J gene: TRBJ2-7
D gene: NA
clone size: few

CDR3 DNA: TGCGCCAGCAGCCAAGATTATAACGGGACTAGCGGCCACGAGCAGTACTTC
CDR3 protein: CASSQDYNGTSGHEQYF
V gene: TRBV4-3
J gene: TRBJ2-7
D gene: TRBD2
clone size: many

CDR3 DNA: TGTGCCAGCAGCTTAGGGAGGTATAATTCACCCCTCCACTTT
CDR3 protein: CASSLGRYNSPLHF
V gene: TRBV7-2
J gene: TRBJ1-6
D gene: NA
clone size: NA

CDR3 DNA: TGCGCCAGCAGCCCCCTCATCTCAGGCGGTCACGAGCAGTACTTC
CDR3 protein: CASSPLISGGHEQYF
V gene: TRBV5-1
J gene: TRBJ2-7
D gene: NA
clone size: many

CDR3 DNA: TGTGCCAGCAGCCGCCAGGGAGCCGGGGAGCTGTTTTTT
CDR3 protein: CASSRQGAGELFF
V gene: TRBV6-1
J gene: TRBJ2-2
D gene: NA
clone size: many

CDR3 DNA: TGTGCCAGCAGTTTATCGGGAAGAGGCCCTAATGAGCAGTTCTTC
CDR3 protein: CASSLSGRGPNEQFF
V gene: TRBV12-3/TRBV12-4
J gene: TRBJ2-1
D gene: NA
clone size: many

CDR3 DNA: TGTGCCAGCAACCCAGCGGGTTTCCAAGAGACCCAGTACTTC
CDR3 protein: CASNPAGFQETQYF
V gene: TRBV12-3/TRBV12-4
J gene: TRBJ2-5
D gene: NA
clone size: many